This T cell receptor (beta chain) was observed in a study of T cells in Graves' hyperthyroidism and ophthalmopathy. This clonotype was observed a few times. The antigen is undetermined. There were TCR beta CDR3 regions amplified from RNA transcripts. The HTBI primer set drove a first-round RT-PCR of the TCR CDR3. TCRdb re-analysed the multiplex PCR reads in MiXCR, keeping a single row per CDR3 protein. The sample carries about 59,000 distinct CDR3 sequences, approximately 50% recorded once. The V gene's germline CDR1 is DFQATT and CDR2 SNEGSKA (reference sequence). The CDR3 is 13 amino acids. J was trimmed by 4 bases and V by 6 bases; bases with no gene match: 8. Extraction of PBMCs used roughly 10 ml of fresh peripheral blood. Study-level points and caveats: Most clonotypes expanded in the thyroid (above 0.001) were also present in blood.

The sample consisted of blood. The TCR sequence derives from a woman in her sixties or seventies with Graves' ophthalmopathy. This chain joins TRBV20-1 and TRBJ2-7; TRBD2 matches at 8 bases. DNA of the CDR3: TGCAGTGCCCCGGCGGGAGGACTTTACGAGCAGTACTTC. It specifies CSAPAGGLYEQYF.